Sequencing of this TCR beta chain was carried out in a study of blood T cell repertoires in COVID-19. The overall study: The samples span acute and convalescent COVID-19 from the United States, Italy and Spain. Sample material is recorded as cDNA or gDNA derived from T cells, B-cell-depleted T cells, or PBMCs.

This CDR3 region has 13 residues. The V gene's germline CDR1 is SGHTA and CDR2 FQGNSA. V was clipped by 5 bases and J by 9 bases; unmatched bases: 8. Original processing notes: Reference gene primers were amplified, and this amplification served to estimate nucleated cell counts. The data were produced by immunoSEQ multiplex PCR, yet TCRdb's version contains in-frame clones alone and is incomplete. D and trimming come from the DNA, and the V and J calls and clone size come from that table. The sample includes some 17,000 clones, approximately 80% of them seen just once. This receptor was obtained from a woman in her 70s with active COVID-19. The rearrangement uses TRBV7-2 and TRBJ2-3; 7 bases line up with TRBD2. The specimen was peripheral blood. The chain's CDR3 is CASSPLARATQYF. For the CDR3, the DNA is TGTGCCAGCAGCCCACTAGCGAGGGCAACGCAGTATTTT.